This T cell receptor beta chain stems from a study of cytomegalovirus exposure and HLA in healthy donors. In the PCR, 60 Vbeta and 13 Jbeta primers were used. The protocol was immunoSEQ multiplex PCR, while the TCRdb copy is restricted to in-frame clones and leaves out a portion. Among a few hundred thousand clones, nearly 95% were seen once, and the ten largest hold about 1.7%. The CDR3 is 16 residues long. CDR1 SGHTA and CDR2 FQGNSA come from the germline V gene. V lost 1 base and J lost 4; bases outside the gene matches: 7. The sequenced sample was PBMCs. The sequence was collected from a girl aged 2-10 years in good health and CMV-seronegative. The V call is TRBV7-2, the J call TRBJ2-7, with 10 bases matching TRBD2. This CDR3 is CASSLGLAGRRYEQYF. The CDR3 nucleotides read TGTGCCAGCAGCTTAGGACTAGCGGGCCGCCGTTACGAGCAGTACTTC. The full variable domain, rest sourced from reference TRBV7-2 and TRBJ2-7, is GAGVSQSPSNKVTEKGKDVELRCDPISGHTALYWYRQSLGQGLEFLIYFQGNSAPDKSGLPSDRFSAERTGGSVSTLTIQRTQQEDSAVYLCASSLGLAGRRYEQYFGPGTRLTVT.